This T cell receptor beta chain was sequenced during a study of cytomegalovirus exposure and HLA in healthy donors. In the study overall: Early released data had 65 million to 100 million unique TCRs, all coming from HLA-typed donors.

This clone came up a few times. PCR was performed using 60 Vbeta and 13 Jbeta primers. The table came from immunoSEQ multiplex PCR; TCRdb's copy has only in-frame clones and leaves some out. The sample comprises about 120,000 clones, about 16% of which are singletons, and 1.5% to 2% rests with the top ten. The trim removed 4 bases at V and 5 bases at J, leaving 9 bases unmatched. Per germline, CDR1 MNHNY and CDR2 SVGAGI (reference sequence). This CDR3 is built from 15 residues. The sequence was collected from a woman between 18 and 29 years old in good health and CMV-seronegative. Source material: PBMCs. The J gene is TRBJ2-7, the V gene TRBV6-6; TRBD1 aligns across 9 bases. The CDR3 bases are TGTGCCAGCAGTTCCCCGGACAGGGGTAGGCACGAGCAGTACTTC. Its translation is CASSSPDRGRHEQYF.